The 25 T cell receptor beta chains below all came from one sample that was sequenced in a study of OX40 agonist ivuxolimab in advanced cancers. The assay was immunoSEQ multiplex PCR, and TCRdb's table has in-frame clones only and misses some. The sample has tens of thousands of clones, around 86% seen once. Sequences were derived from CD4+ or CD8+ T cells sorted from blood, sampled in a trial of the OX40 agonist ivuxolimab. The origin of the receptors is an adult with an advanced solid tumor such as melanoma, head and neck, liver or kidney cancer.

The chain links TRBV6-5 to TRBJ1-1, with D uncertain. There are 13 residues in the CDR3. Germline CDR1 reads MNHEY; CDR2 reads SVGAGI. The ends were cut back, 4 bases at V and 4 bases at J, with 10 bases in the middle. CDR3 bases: TGTGCCAGCAGTTCCCCCAGTAGCACTGAAGCTTTCTTT. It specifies CASSSPSSTEAFF.

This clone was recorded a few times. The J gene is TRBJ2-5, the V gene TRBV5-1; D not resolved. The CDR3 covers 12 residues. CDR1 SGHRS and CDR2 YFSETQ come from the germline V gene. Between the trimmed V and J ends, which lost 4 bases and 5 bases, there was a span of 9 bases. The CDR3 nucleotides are TGCGCCAGCAGCGCGGCGTGGGAGACCCAGTACTTC. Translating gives CASSAAWETQYF.

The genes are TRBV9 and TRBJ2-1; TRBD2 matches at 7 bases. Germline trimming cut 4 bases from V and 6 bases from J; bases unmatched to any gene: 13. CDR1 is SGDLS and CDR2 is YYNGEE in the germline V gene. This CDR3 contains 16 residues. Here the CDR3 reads CASSSPGLSSLNEQFF. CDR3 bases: TGTGCCAGCAGCTCCCCGGGACTATCCTCTCTCAATGAGCAGTTCTTC.

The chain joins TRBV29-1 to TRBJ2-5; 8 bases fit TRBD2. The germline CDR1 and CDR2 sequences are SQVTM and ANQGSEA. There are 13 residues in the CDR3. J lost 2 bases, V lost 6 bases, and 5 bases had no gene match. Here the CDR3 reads CSVGRGMQETQYF. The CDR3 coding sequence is TGCAGCGTCGGGAGGGGCATGCAAGAGACCCAGTACTTC.

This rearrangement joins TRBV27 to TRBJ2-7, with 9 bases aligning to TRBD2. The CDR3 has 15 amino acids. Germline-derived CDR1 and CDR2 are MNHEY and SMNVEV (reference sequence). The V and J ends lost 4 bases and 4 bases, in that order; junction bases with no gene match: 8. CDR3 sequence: CASSSPSGENYEQYF. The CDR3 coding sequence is TGTGCCAGCAGTTCCCCTAGCGGGGAAAATTACGAGCAGTACTTC.

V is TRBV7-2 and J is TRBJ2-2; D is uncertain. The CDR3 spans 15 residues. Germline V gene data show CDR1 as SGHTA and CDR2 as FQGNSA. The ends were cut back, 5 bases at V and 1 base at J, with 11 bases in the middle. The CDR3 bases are TGTGCCAGCAGCCCCTCGCCCTTGAACACCGGGGAGCTGTTTTTT. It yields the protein CASSPSPLNTGELFF.

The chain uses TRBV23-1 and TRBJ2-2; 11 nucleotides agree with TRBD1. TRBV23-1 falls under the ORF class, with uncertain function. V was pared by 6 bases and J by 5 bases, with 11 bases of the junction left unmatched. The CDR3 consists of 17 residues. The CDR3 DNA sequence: TGCGCCAGCAGCCAGGAGAATTGGGACAGGGGGACCGGGGAGCTGTTTTTT. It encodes CASSQENWDRGTGELFF.

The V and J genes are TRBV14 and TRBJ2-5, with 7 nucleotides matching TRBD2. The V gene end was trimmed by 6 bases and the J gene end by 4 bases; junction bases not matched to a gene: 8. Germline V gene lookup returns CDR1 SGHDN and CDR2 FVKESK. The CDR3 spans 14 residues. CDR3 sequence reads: CASSPEAGIETQYF. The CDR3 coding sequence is TGTGCCAGCAGTCCTGAAGCGGGAATAGAGACCCAGTACTTC.

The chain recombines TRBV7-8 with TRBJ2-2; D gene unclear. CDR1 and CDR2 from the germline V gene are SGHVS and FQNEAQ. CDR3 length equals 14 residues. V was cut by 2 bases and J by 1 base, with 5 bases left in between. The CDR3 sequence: CASSLQMNTGELFF. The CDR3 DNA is TGTGCCAGCAGCTTACAGATGAACACCGGGGAGCTGTTTTTT.

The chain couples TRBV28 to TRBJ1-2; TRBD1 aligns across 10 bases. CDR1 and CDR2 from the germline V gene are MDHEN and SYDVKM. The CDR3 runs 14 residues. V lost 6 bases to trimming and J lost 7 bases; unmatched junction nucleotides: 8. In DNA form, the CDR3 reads TGTGCCAGCAGCGCCGCGGGACAGGGGTTTGGCTACACCTTC. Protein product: CASSAAGQGFGYTF.

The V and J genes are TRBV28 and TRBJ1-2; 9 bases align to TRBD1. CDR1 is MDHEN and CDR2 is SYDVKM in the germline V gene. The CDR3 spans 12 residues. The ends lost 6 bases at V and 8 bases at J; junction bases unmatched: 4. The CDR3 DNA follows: TGTGCCAGCAGCCTGACAGGGGGAGGCTACACCTTC. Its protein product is CASSLTGGGYTF.

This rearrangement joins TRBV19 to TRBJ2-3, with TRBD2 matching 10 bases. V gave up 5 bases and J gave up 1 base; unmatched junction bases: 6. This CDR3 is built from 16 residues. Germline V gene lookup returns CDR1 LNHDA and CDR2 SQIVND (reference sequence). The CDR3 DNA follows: TGTGCCAGTAGTGTATCTAGCGGGAGTGGCACAGATACGCAGTATTTT. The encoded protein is CASSVSSGSGTDTQYF.

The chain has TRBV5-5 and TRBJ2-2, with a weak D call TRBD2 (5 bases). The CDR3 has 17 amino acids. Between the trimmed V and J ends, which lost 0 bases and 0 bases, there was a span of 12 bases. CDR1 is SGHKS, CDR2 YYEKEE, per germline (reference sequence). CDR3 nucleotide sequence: TGTGCCAGCAGCTTGGCGCTACCCGGGACGAACACCGGGGAGCTGTTTTTT. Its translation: CASSLALPGTNTGELFF. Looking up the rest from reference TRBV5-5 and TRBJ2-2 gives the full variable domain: DAGVTQSPTHLIKTRGQQVTLRCSPISGHKSVSWYQQVLGQGPQFIFQYYEKEERGRGNFPDRFSARQFPNYSSELNVNALLLGDSALYLCASSLALPGTNTGELFFGEGSRLTVL.

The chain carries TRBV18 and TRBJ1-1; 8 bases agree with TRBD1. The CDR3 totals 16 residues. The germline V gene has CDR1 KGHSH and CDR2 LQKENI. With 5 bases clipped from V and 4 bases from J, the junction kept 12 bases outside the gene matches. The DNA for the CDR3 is TGTGCCAGCTCATCCGAAACAGGGGGTGTCGGCACTGAAGCTTTCTTT. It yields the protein CASSSETGGVGTEAFF.

CDR3 in amino acids: CASSPAGGAVNSPLHF. As DNA, the CDR3 is TGCGCCAGCAGCCCCGCCGGGGGGGCGGTAAATTCACCCCTCCACTTT. The V call is TRBV5-1, the J call TRBJ1-6; possible D gene TRBD1, 6 bases. CDR1 is SGHRS and CDR2 is YFSETQ in the germline V gene. V lost 4 bases and J lost 7, with 18 bases in between. The CDR3 loop spans 16 amino acids.

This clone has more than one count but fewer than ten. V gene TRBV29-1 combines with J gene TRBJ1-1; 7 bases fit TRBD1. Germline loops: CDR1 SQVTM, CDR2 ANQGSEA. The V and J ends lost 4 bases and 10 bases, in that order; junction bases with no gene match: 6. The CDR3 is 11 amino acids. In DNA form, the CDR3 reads TGCAGCGTTGGAGACAGGGATGGAGCTTTCTTT. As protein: CSVGDRDGAFF.

CDR3 amino acids: CASSLMGTGVEKLFF. The CDR3 DNA sequence: TGTGCCAGCAGCTTGATGGGGACAGGGGTTGAAAAACTGTTTTTT. V usage is TRBV7-9 and J usage is TRBJ1-4, with 10 bases matching TRBD1. With 3 bases clipped from V and 7 bases from J, the junction kept 5 bases outside the gene matches. The CDR3 is 15 residues long. Germline assignment: CDR1 SEHNR and CDR2 FQNEAQ (reference sequence).

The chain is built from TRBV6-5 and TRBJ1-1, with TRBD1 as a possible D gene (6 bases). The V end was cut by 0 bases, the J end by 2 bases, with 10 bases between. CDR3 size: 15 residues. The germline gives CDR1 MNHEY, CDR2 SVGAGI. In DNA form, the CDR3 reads TGTGCCAGCAGTTACTCGAACAGGGTAAACACTGAAGCTTTCTTT. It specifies CASSYSNRVNTEAFF.

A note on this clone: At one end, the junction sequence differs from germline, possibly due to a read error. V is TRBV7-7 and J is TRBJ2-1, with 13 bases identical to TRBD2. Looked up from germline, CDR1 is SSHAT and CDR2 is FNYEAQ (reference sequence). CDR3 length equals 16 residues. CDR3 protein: CASSLTSGGALDEQFF. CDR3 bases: TGTGCTAGCAGCTTAACTAGCGGGGGGGCCTTAGATGAGCAGTTCTTC.

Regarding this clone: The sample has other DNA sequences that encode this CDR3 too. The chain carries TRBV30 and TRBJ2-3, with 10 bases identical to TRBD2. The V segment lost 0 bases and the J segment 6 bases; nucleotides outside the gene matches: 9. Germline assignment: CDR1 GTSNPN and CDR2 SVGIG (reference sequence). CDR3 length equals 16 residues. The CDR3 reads CAWSVLLAGARDTQYF. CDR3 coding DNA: TGTGCCTGGAGTGTACTGCTAGCGGGGGCCCGGGATACGCAGTATTTT.

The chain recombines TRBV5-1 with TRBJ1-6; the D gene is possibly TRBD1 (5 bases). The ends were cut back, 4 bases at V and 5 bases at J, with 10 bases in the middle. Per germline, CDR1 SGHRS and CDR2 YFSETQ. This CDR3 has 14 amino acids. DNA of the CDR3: TGCGCCAGCAGCAGGGGCGAAAATAATTCACCCCTCCACTTT. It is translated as CASSRGENNSPLHF.

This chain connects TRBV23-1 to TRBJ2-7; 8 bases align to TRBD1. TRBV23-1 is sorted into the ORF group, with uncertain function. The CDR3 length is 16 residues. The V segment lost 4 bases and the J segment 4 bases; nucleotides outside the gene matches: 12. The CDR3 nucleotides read TGCGCCAGCAGTCCCTCGCTGGACAGGGACGTATACGAGCAGTACTTC. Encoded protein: CASSPSLDRDVYEQYF.

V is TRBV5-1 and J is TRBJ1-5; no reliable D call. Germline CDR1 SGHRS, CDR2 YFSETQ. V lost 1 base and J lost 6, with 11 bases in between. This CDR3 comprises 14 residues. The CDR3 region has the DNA TGCGCCAGCAGCTTGAACGGGGAAGGTCAGCCCCAGCATTTT. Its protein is CASSLNGEGQPQHF.

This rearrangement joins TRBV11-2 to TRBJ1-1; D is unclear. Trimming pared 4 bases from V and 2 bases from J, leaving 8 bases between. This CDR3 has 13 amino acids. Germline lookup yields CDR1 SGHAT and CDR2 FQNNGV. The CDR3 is CASSYERNTEAFF. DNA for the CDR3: TGTGCCAGCAGCTACGAAAGAAACACTGAAGCTTTCTTT.

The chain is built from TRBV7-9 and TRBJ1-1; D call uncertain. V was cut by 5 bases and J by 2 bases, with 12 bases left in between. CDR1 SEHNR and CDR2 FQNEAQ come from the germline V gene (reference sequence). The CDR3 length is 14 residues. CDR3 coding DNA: TGTGCCAGCAGCCGTTTCATAGGAAACACTGAAGCTTTCTTT. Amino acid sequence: CASSRFIGNTEAFF.